The sequence of this T cell receptor beta chain was determined in a study of T cells after yellow fever vaccination. Across the study: In the case of low-cell-number fractions, SMART-Seq v4 Ultra Low Input was used for preparation. Study outcomes and limitations: Most primary-vaccination clones recurred post-booster (roughly 97% CD4, 88% CD8). Weaker overall, the secondary response nonetheless peaked faster (day 5 versus 15).

This CDR3 region has 15 residues. Between the trimmed V and J ends, which lost 4 bases and 1 base, there was a span of 12 bases. Germline loops: CDR1 SGHNT, CDR2 YYREEE (reference sequence). By frequency in the sample, this clonotype is medium-sized. What it binds is not known. Template switching with 5'RACE generated the TCR cDNA and added a universal primer site and UMIs. MiXCR, applied by TCRdb to the 5' RACE reads, yields one record per CDR3 protein. The sample carries 100,000 to 150,000 distinct CDR3 sequences, 8% to 10% recorded once. The source of this sequence is a man aged 18-30 years who received the YFV17D yellow fever vaccine. Sequencing was performed on CD8+ T cells sorted from PBMCs, taken on the day of the yellow fever booster vaccination. The V call is TRBV5-4, the J call TRBJ2-1, with unresolved D. This chain's CDR3 is CASSTEPGSYNEQFF. The CDR3, as DNA: TGTGCCAGCAGCACCGAGCCAGGTTCCTACAATGAGCAGTTCTTC.